A selection of T cell receptor beta chains follows, all from one sample in a study of blood T cells in healthy people across ages. TCRdb reprocessed the 5' RACE reads with MiXCR, giving one entry per CDR3 protein. The sample includes around 1,500,000 distinct CDR3 sequences, under 30% of them seen just once. The sequencing sample was made of blood. The receptors derive from a woman aged 30 to 39 in good health. The conserved cysteine and the conserved F or W are not part of the CDR3 here. The order of the fields is V gene, J gene, CDR3 protein.

v_call: TRBV7-2
j_call: TRBJ2-1
cdr3_aa: ASRHQGWDYTLHNEQF

v_call: TRBV12-3/TRBV12-4
j_call: TRBJ2-1
cdr3_aa: ASSLSSGTGSYNEQF

v_call: TRBV11-1
j_call: TRBJ2-7
cdr3_aa: ASIRQGERNYEQY

v_call: TRBV5-1
j_call: TRBJ1-6
cdr3_aa: ASSPLQGRDSPLH

v_call: TRBV7-2
j_call: TRBJ2-1
cdr3_aa: ASSPTLASPQF

v_call: TRBV27
j_call: TRBJ2-7
cdr3_aa: ASSLRRGDRYEQY

v_call: TRBV7-3
j_call: TRBJ1-2
cdr3_aa: ASSFNGDYGYT

v_call: TRBV7-2
j_call: TRBJ2-5
cdr3_aa: ASGSRDGQETQY

v_call: TRBV27
j_call: TRBJ1-1
cdr3_aa: ASSLLSPGGEAF

v_call: TRBV7-2
j_call: TRBJ1-4
cdr3_aa: ASSFRSGSNEKLF

v_call: TRBV6-5
j_call: TRBJ2-7
cdr3_aa: ASWDRNSYEQY

v_call: TRBV2
j_call: TRBJ1-5
cdr3_aa: ASSGPGTGRNQPQH

v_call: TRBV20-1
j_call: TRBJ2-7
cdr3_aa: SANLGAGGPTEQY

v_call: TRBV7-3
j_call: TRBJ2-5
cdr3_aa: ASSLRPAGGHETQY

v_call: TRBV13
j_call: TRBJ2-7
cdr3_aa: ASSPPGTGYHEQY

v_call: TRBV9
j_call: TRBJ2-1
cdr3_aa: ASSVVERNNEQF

v_call: TRBV9
j_call: TRBJ2-3
cdr3_aa: ASGTSPTDTQY

v_call: TRBV30
j_call: TRBJ2-1
cdr3_aa: AWSLGGAHNEQF

v_call: TRBV10-3
j_call: TRBJ2-1
cdr3_aa: AISEGGGSYNEQF

v_call: TRBV29-1
j_call: TRBJ2-1
cdr3_aa: SVFPRRENEQF

v_call: TRBV5-1
j_call: TRBJ2-1
cdr3_aa: ASSFQGRDNEQF

v_call: TRBV7-3
j_call: TRBJ2-5
cdr3_aa: ASSLNGGGYGETQY

v_call: TRBV28
j_call: TRBJ2-2
cdr3_aa: ASSLDRTTGELF

v_call: TRBV9
j_call: TRBJ1-1
cdr3_aa: ASSVGVGGQGSEAF

v_call: TRBV9
j_call: TRBJ1-6
cdr3_aa: ASSVLDRANSPLH

v_call: TRBV9
j_call: TRBJ2-1
cdr3_aa: ASSSQSSSYNERF

v_call: TRBV4-2
j_call: TRBJ2-6
cdr3_aa: ASSHQSNSGANVLT

v_call: TRBV7-2
j_call: TRBJ2-3
cdr3_aa: ASSRPSGRAGDTQY

v_call: TRBV20-1
j_call: TRBJ2-4
cdr3_aa: SLPGQKNIQY

v_call: TRBV29-1
j_call: TRBJ2-3
cdr3_aa: SVEAQGGTQY

v_call: TRBV6-2/TRBV6-3
j_call: TRBJ2-3
cdr3_aa: GSSSSLAGDTDTQY

v_call: TRBV28
j_call: TRBJ2-1
cdr3_aa: ASSPPREIRNEQF

v_call: TRBV11-2
j_call: TRBJ2-1
cdr3_aa: ASSLLGGVNEQF

v_call: TRBV7-9
j_call: TRBJ1-2
cdr3_aa: ASSLDGSGYT

v_call: TRBV20-1
j_call: TRBJ1-2
cdr3_aa: SAWTGDNYGYT

v_call: TRBV5-1
j_call: TRBJ2-1
cdr3_aa: ASSPGGGGRENEQF

v_call: TRBV12-3/TRBV12-4
j_call: TRBJ2-7
cdr3_aa: ASSPGLGRSPEQY

v_call: TRBV11-2
j_call: TRBJ2-3
cdr3_aa: ASSSMGPGTDTQY

v_call: TRBV7-9
j_call: TRBJ2-1
cdr3_aa: ASSLSGGINEQF

v_call: TRBV9
j_call: -
cdr3_aa: ASSVEGALTYNEQY

v_call: TRBV29-1
j_call: TRBJ2-1
cdr3_aa: SVEDRDVYNEQF

v_call: TRBV5-6
j_call: TRBJ2-5
cdr3_aa: ASSSRKQGQQETQY

v_call: TRBV4-1
j_call: TRBJ2-3
cdr3_aa: ASSQDSSGGTDTQY

v_call: TRBV12-3/TRBV12-4
j_call: TRBJ1-2
cdr3_aa: ASGGRFYGYT

v_call: TRBV7-3
j_call: TRBJ2-3
cdr3_aa: ASTLNVGDTQY

v_call: TRBV10-1
j_call: TRBJ1-2
cdr3_aa: ASPDTPGYGYT

v_call: TRBV29-1
j_call: TRBJ2-1
cdr3_aa: SVARWRYNEQF

v_call: TRBV2
j_call: TRBJ1-2
cdr3_aa: ASRDTYYGYT

v_call: TRBV20-1
j_call: TRBJ2-7
cdr3_aa: RARIILSEQY

v_call: TRBV4-3
j_call: TRBJ2-5
cdr3_aa: ASSQERRGGPETQY

v_call: TRBV9
j_call: TRBJ2-5
cdr3_aa: ASSDSGGSGTQY

v_call: TRBV9
j_call: TRBJ1-5
cdr3_aa: ASSVGGKQPQH

v_call: TRBV2
j_call: TRBJ2-7
cdr3_aa: ASSALDEQY

v_call: TRBV20-1
j_call: TRBJ2-7
cdr3_aa: SATGTSFSEQY

v_call: TRBV3-1
j_call: TRBJ2-5
cdr3_aa: ASSQGHQETQY

v_call: TRBV15
j_call: TRBJ2-1
cdr3_aa: ATSGSNNEQF

v_call: TRBV7-7
j_call: TRBJ2-1
cdr3_aa: ASSPRLAEYNEQF

v_call: TRBV7-6
j_call: TRBJ2-7
cdr3_aa: ASSYDRGHDEQY